These T cell receptor beta chains were read from a single sample in a study of blood T cell repertoires in COVID-19. Only in-frame clones appear in the TCRdb table, and some are missing; sequencing was by immunoSEQ multiplex PCR. The sample includes about 68,000 clones, roughly 90% of them seen just once. The sequenced sample consisted of peripheral blood. These receptors all come from a human donor in a cohort sampled during active COVID-19. The CDR3 runs from the conserved cysteine through the conserved F or W. The order of the fields is clone size, D gene, J gene, V gene, CDR3 DNA, CDR3 protein. A D gene is named only where the DNA matches it firmly. Where a row states a size, it is once, few, many or the class of an expanded clone; other rows omit it.

>NA|TRBD2|TRBJ2-3|TRBV18
TGTGCCAGCTCTCGGACTAGCGGCGACACAGATACGCAGTATTTT
CASSRTSGDTDTQYF
>NA|TRBD1|TRBJ1-5|TRBV24-1
TGTGCCACCAGTGCCGGGACAGGGTATCAGCCCCAGCATTTT
CATSAGTGYQPQHF
>NA|TRBD1|TRBJ1-1|TRBV10-1
TGCGCCAGCAGTTCGGGACAGATGAACACTGAAGCTTTCTTT
CASSSGQMNTEAFF
>NA|TRBD2|TRBJ2-5|TRBV5-1
TGCGCCAGCAGCCCATCCGGGGGGGTGGAAGAGACCCAGTACTTC
CASSPSGGVEETQYF
>NA|NA|TRBJ1-1|TRBV3-1/TRBV3-2
TGTGCCAGCAGCCAAGTTCTAGGGGGGGGAAGGAGAAACACTGAAGCTTTCTTT
CASSQVLGGGRRNTEAFF
>NA|NA|TRBJ2-3|TRBV5-4
TGTGCCAGCAGCTTGGGAAGGTCTACAGGCCCAGATACGCAGTATTTT
CASSLGRSTGPDTQYF
>once|NA|TRBJ1-1|TRBV18
TGTGCCAGCTCACCCGGGAAGGATGAAGCTTTCTTT
CASSPGKDEAFF
>NA|NA|TRBJ1-2|TRBV18
TGTGCCAGCTCACCAACCGAGGGAGATGGCTACACCTTC
CASSPTEGDGYTF
>NA|TRBD1|TRBJ1-2|TRBV19
TGTGCCAGTAGTATGCCCGGGACAGGGGTTTGGTATGGCTACACCTTC
CASSMPGTGVWYGYTF
>once|TRBD1|TRBJ1-1|TRBV7-8
TGTGCCAGCAGCCGCGACGGGACAGTGAACACTGAAGCTTTCTTT
CASSRDGTVNTEAFF
>NA|NA|TRBJ1-2|TRBV19
TGTGCCAGTACCCTCGCCAGGGCGTTTACTAACTATGGCTACACCTTC
CASTLARAFTNYGYTF
>once|TRBD2|TRBJ2-5|TRBV7-2
TGTGCCAGCAGCCCTAGCGGGGGGGCACAAGAGACCCAGTACTTC
CASSPSGGAQETQYF
>NA|TRBD2|TRBJ2-1|TRBV3-1/TRBV3-2
TGTGCCAGCAGCCAAACTCCCGGACTAGCCCGCGACAATGAGCAGTTCTTC
CASSQTPGLARDNEQFF
>NA|NA|TRBJ2-7|TRBV4-2
TGTGCCAGCAGCCAAGTTGCGGGGGCTGGCTACGAGCAGTACTTC
CASSQVAGAGYEQYF
>NA|TRBD2|TRBJ2-1|TRBV4-3
TGCGCCAGCAGCCCACTAGCGGGGGGGCTTTACAATGAGCAGTTCTTC
CASSPLAGGLYNEQFF
>NA|TRBD1|TRBJ1-2|TRBV7-9
TGTGCCAGCAGCCCAGGACAGGTAGCTAACTATGGCTACACCTTC
CASSPGQVANYGYTF
>NA|NA|TRBJ2-7|TRBV12-3/TRBV12-4
TGTGCCAGCAGTTTCGGGGAGCCTTACGAGCAGTACTTC
CASSFGEPYEQYF
>NA|NA|TRBJ1-2|TRBV15
TGTGCCACCAGCAGAGAGTACGGAGGGGTGAGAGGCTACACCTTC
CATSREYGGVRGYTF
>NA|NA|TRBJ1-1|TRBV6-5
TGTGCCAGCAGTTACTTTCGAGCTGGACAGACTGAAGCTTTCTTT
CASSYFRAGQTEAFF
>NA|TRBD1|TRBJ2-7|TRBV2
TGTGCCAGCAGGGGACAGGTACCCTACGAGCAGTACTTC
CASRGQVPYEQYF
>NA|NA|TRBJ2-1|TRBV12-3/TRBV12-4
TGTGCCACCTCCCGAGGAAATGAGCAGTTCTTC
CATSRGNEQFF
>NA|TRBD1|TRBJ1-1|TRBV9
TGTGCCAGCAGCGTAGGACAGGGGAGCACAAAGAACACTGAAGCTTTCTTT
CASSVGQGSTKNTEAFF
>NA|TRBD1|TRBJ2-1|TRBV6-4
TGTGCCAGCAGAGAAGACAGGGGCCTTAGCTCCTACAATGAGCAGTTCTTC
CASREDRGLSSYNEQFF
>NA|TRBD1|TRBJ2-7|TRBV6-5
TGTGCCAGCAGAGGACAGGGGCGACCCCACGAGCAGTACTTC
CASRGQGRPHEQYF
>NA|TRBD2|TRBJ2-3|TRBV9
TGTGCCAGCAGCGTAGGTCTAGCGGGGGGCAACACAGATACGCAGTATTTT
CASSVGLAGGNTDTQYF
>NA|NA|TRBJ2-3|TRBV7-2
TGTGCCAGCAGCTTACCCGGCAGGGGCACAGATACGCAGTATTTT
CASSLPGRGTDTQYF
>NA|NA|TRBJ1-1|TRBV7-9
TGTGCCAGCAGCTTAGCAGGGGGAGGGACTGAAGCTTTCTTT
CASSLAGGGTEAFF
>NA|TRBD1|TRBJ1-6|TRBV28
TGTGCCAGCAGTAGTCCGGGACAGGGGTCCTCACCCCTCCACTTT
CASSSPGQGSSPLHF
>NA|TRBD1|TRBJ2-3|TRBV5-6
TGTGCCAGCAGCTTGCGCCTCCGGGACAGGGTTAAAGATACGCAGTATTTT
CASSLRLRDRVKDTQYF
>NA|NA|TRBJ1-2|TRBV6-5
TGTGCCAGCAGTTACGGGCAGGGTGGCTACACCTTC
CASSYGQGGYTF
>NA|TRBD1|TRBJ1-1|TRBV7-2
TGTGCCAGCAGCAAAGACAGGGGCCCGAACACTGAAGCTTTCTTT
CASSKDRGPNTEAFF
>once|NA|TRBJ2-3|TRBV18
TGTGCCAGCTCACCACCGTCCAGACAGGCAGATACGCAGTATTTT
CASSPPSRQADTQYF
>NA|NA|TRBJ1-1|TRBV18
TGTGCCAGCTCACCCCAGAAGAACACTGAAGCTTTCTTT
CASSPQKNTEAFF
>NA|NA|TRBJ2-7|TRBV7-5
TGTGCCAGAAGCGCGACAGGTTTGGGGTACTTC
CARSATGLGYF
>NA|NA|TRBJ1-2|TRBV5-6
TGTGCCAGCAGCCCCCGCGGATTTGGGGGCTTGAACTATGGCTACACCTTC
CASSPRGFGGLNYGYTF
>NA|TRBD1|TRBJ2-3|TRBV5-1
TGCGCCAGCAGCCTGGTTGGAGGACAGGGGGATACGCAGTATTTT
CASSLVGGQGDTQYF
>NA|NA|TRBJ2-5|TRBV9
TGTGCCAGCAGCCGTCTTCAGGGACAAGAGACCCAGTACTTC
CASSRLQGQETQYF
>NA|NA|TRBJ2-7|TRBV9
TGTGCCAGCAGCGTAGATGGCAGGGAAATGGGGCAGTACTTC
CASSVDGREMGQYF